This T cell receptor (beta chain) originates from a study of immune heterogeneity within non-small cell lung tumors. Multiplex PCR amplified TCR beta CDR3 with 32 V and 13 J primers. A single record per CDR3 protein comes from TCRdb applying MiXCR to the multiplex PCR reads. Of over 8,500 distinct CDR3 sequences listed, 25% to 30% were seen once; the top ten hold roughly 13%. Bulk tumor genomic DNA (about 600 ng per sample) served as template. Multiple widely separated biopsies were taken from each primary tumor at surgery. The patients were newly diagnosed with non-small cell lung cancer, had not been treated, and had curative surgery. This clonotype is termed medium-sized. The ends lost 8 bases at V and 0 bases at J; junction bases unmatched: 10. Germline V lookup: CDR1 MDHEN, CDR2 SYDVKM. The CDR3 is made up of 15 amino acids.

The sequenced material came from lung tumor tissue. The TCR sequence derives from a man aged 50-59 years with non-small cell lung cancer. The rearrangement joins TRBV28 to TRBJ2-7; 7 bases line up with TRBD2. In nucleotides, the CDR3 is TGTGCCAGCGGTAAAAGCGGGATGATCTCCTACGAGCAGTACTTC. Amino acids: CASGKSGMISYEQYF.